These 21 T cell receptor beta chains came from one sample sequenced in a study of T cells after yellow fever vaccination. Each CDR3 protein is one row after TCRdb ran MiXCR on the 5' RACE reads. The sample holds more than 450,000 distinct CDR3 sequences, 21% seen once. The source was PBMCs, collected around 3 weeks after the first yellow fever vaccination. Receptors originate from a man between 18 and 29 years old who received the YFV17D yellow fever vaccine.

The chain joins TRBV5-1 to TRBJ2-3, with D possibly being TRBD2 (6 bases). Germline CDR1 is SGHRS and CDR2 is YFSETQ. There are 16 residues in the CDR3. V was clipped by 4 bases and J by 1 base, with 16 bases between them. The CDR3 DNA sequence: TGCGCCAGCAGCCCATTTGAAACGGGGGGCACAGATACGCAGTATTTT. Its protein is CASSPFETGGTDTQYF.

The CDR3 coding sequence is TGTGCCAGCAGCCGATACAGCTCTGGGGCCAACGTCCTGACTTTC. It codes for CASSRYSSGANVLTF. This sequence joins TRBV7-2 and TRBJ2-6; D ambiguous. This CDR3 region has 15 residues. Germline CDR1 SGHTA, CDR2 FQGNSA. V lost 5 bases and J lost 0, with 8 bases in between.

This clonotype was observed a handful of times. This chain connects TRBV4-1 to TRBJ2-7; TRBD2 is a possible D gene (5 bases). CDR1 is MGHRA, CDR2 YSYEKL, per germline. The CDR3 is 15 residues long. V lost 2 bases and J lost 4, with 15 bases in between. CDR3: CASSQPGSGLYEQYF. The CDR3 DNA follows: TGCGCCAGCAGCCAACCGGGGTCGGGATTATACGAGCAGTACTTC.

V and J are TRBV5-1 and TRBJ2-2; 9 bases match TRBD1. CDR3 length equals 14 residues. CDR1 SGHRS and CDR2 YFSETQ come from the germline V gene. V dropped 7 bases and J dropped 6; count of bases not matched to a gene: 7. CDR3 protein: CASGTGTRAGELFF. CDR3 nucleotides: TGCGCCAGCGGGACAGGGACCCGAGCCGGGGAGCTGTTTTTT.

V usage is TRBV5-1 and J usage is TRBJ2-5; TRBD1 agrees at 7 bases. The CDR3 spans 14 residues. J lost 2 bases, V lost 5 bases, and 6 bases had no gene match. Germline values: CDR1 SGHRS, CDR2 YFSETQ. The DNA of the CDR3 is TGCGCCAGCAGGACGGGACAGATACAAGAGACCCAGTACTTC. It specifies CASRTGQIQETQYF. Supplemented by reference TRBV5-1 and TRBJ2-5, the full variable domain reads KAGVTQTPRYLIKTRGQQVTLSCSPISGHRSVSWYQQTPGQGLQFLFEYFSETQRNKGNFPGRFSGRQFSNSRSEMNVSTLELGDSALYLCASRTGQIQETQYFGPGTRLLVL.

There are a few counts of this clonotype. The rearrangement links TRBV3-1 to TRBJ2-5; 10 positions match TRBD1. The CDR3 length is 15 residues. Germline V gene lookup returns CDR1 LGHDT and CDR2 YNNKEL (reference sequence). J gave up 5 bases and V 0 bases, and 3 bases lay outside the gene matches. DNA for the CDR3: TGTGCCAGCAGCCAAGAGGGACAGGGGTACGAGACCCAGTACTTC. Translating it yields CASSQEGQGYETQYF.

This chain links TRBV20-1 with TRBJ2-1; D assignment may be TRBD1 or TRBD2 (5 bases each). The V end was cut by 5 bases, the J end by 0 bases, with 17 bases between. The CDR3 sequence is 16 residues long. Germline assignment: CDR1 DFQATT and CDR2 SNEGSKA (reference sequence). The chain's CDR3 is CSAPNPRESSYNEQFF. The CDR3 DNA reads TGCAGTGCTCCAAACCCCAGGGAGAGCTCCTACAATGAGCAGTTCTTC.

The chain links TRBV24-1 to TRBJ1-5; D call uncertain. The CDR3 sequence is 13 residues long. V lost 1 base, J lost 5 bases, and 5 bases lay in between. Germline CDR1 and CDR2: KGHDR and SFDVKD. CDR3 region: CATSDFLDQPQHF. The CDR3 DNA sequence: TGTGCCACCAGTGATTTTTTGGATCAGCCCCAGCATTTT.

The table lists this clonotype with a few counts. V is TRBV7-3 and J is TRBJ2-7; no definite D call. The CDR3 is made up of 13 amino acids. Between the trimmed V and J ends, which lost 3 bases and 6 bases, there was a span of 12 bases. Germline assignment: CDR1 SGHTA and CDR2 FQGTGA. CDR3 coding DNA: TGTGCCAGCAGCTTTGGTTTATTGGGCGAGCAGTACTTC. Translating gives CASSFGLLGEQYF.

V and J are TRBV6-5 and TRBJ1-6; D possibly corresponds to TRBD1 (5 bases). Germline V CDR1 and CDR2: MNHEY, SVGAGI. This CDR3 is 14 amino acids long. Between the trimmed V and J ends, which lost 2 bases and 7 bases, there was a span of 9 bases. This CDR3 is CASSYVRGNSPLHF. The CDR3 nucleotides are TGTGCCAGCAGTTACGTCCGGGGGAATTCACCCCTCCACTTT.

The sample holds one count of this clonotype. This chain uses TRBV7-2 with TRBJ1-2, with D possibly being TRBD1 (5 bases). There are 15 residues in the CDR3. Germline V gene data show CDR1 as SGHTA and CDR2 as FQGNSA. V lost 5 bases and J lost 6, with 19 bases in between. CDR3 sequence: CASSLGDPPGNGYTF. CDR3 nucleotides: TGTGCCAGCAGCCTGGGGGACCCCCCGGGGAATGGCTACACCTTC.

This clonotype was recorded a few times. This chain joins TRBV20-1 and TRBJ1-4; TRBD1 aligns across 10 bases. This CDR3 comprises 13 residues. V trimming: 5 bases; J trimming: 8 bases; junction bases outside the gene matches: 5. The germline CDR1 and CDR2 sequences are DFQATT and SNEGSKA (reference sequence). The CDR3 DNA reads TGCAGTGCTCTCGGACAGGGGGGGGAAAAACTGTTTTTT. Encoded protein: CSALGQGGEKLFF.

The CDR3 here is CASSGGRDFNTGELFF. The CDR3 DNA follows: TGCGCCAGCAGTGGGGGACGGGACTTTAACACCGGGGAGCTGTTTTTT. The rearrangement joins TRBV10-1 to TRBJ2-2, with D perhaps TRBD2 (6 bases). Deletions cut 4 bases from V and 2 bases from J, with 14 bases between. Germline values: CDR1 WNHNN, CDR2 SYGVQD (reference sequence). This CDR3 is built from 16 residues.

The chain couples TRBV18 to TRBJ2-3; D call uncertain. V gave up 3 bases and J gave up 4 bases, with 11 bases separating them. Germline V gene data show CDR1 as KGHSH and CDR2 as LQKENI. The CDR3 has 14 residues. CDR3 region: CASSPPPMADTQYF. CDR3 DNA: TGTGCCAGCTCACCTCCTCCCATGGCAGATACGCAGTATTTT.

The rearrangement links TRBV20-1 to TRBJ2-2; no clear D gene. Trimming pared 2 bases from V and 0 bases from J, leaving 4 bases between. This CDR3 spans 13 amino acids. The germline gives CDR1 DFQATT, CDR2 SNEGSKA (reference sequence). CDR3 DNA: TGCAGTGCTAGACAGACGAACACCGGGGAGCTGTTTTTT. Amino acids: CSARQTNTGELFF.

This clonotype was counted only a few times. J is TRBJ2-7 and V is TRBV7-9, with D possibly TRBD1 on 6 matching bases. This CDR3 has 14 residues. CDR1 is SEHNR, CDR2 FQNEAQ, per germline (reference sequence). Trimming removed 5 bases from V and 2 bases from J, with 13 bases in between. CDR3 loop: CASSLGTPAYEQYF. As DNA, the CDR3 is TGTGCCAGCAGCCTCGGGACACCCGCCTACGAGCAGTACTTC. Drawing the rest from reference TRBV7-9 and TRBJ2-7, the complete variable domain is DTGVSQNPRHKITKRGQNVTFRCDPISEHNRLYWYRQTLGQGPEFLTYFQNEAQLEKSRLLSDRFSAERPKGSFSTLEIQRTEQGDSAMYLCASSLGTPAYEQYFGPGTRLTVT.

The chain couples TRBV11-2 to TRBJ2-1, with no clear D. Trimming removed 3 bases from V and 8 bases from J, with 11 bases in between. The CDR3 is made up of 13 amino acids. CDR1 is SGHAT, CDR2 FQNNGV, per germline. The CDR3: CASSLIARDEQFF. CDR3 bases: TGTGCCAGCAGCTTGATAGCACGAGATGAGCAGTTCTTC.

The chain links TRBV7-3 to TRBJ1-1, with D hard to call. The CDR3 spans 15 residues. Germline V gives CDR1 SGHTA, CDR2 FQGTGA. Deletions cut 1 base from V and 6 bases from J, with 15 bases between. CDR3 sequence reads: CASSLMRGPGAEAFF. The CDR3 DNA reads TGTGCCAGCAGCTTAATGCGTGGGCCGGGCGCTGAAGCTTTCTTT.

The chain joins TRBV12-3 or TRBV12-4 to TRBJ1-1; TRBD1 aligns across 8 bases. The CDR3 sequence is 15 residues long. J lost 0 bases, V lost 6 bases, and 6 bases had no gene match. The CDR3 nucleotides are TGTGCCAGCAGGCGGACGGGACAGGTGAACACTGAAGCTTTCTTT. Encoded protein: CASRRTGQVNTEAFF.

Only a few counts were recorded for this clonotype. J is TRBJ2-1 and V is TRBV3-1, with a weak D call TRBD2 (5 bases). Trimming shortened V by 4 bases and J by 3 bases, and 31 bases separated the two germline ends. CDR3 length: 21 amino acids. Germline lookup yields CDR1 LGHDT and CDR2 YNNKEL (reference sequence). CDR3 residues: CASSPYRSIPTRPSFYNEQFF. In nucleotides, the CDR3 is TGTGCCAGCAGCCCATATCGGTCTATACCTACTAGGCCCTCCTTCTACAATGAGCAGTTCTTC.

This chain uses TRBV28 with TRBJ2-1; 10 positions agree with TRBD2. Germline V gene sequence: CDR1 MDHEN, CDR2 SYDVKM. The V segment lost 8 bases and the J segment 7 bases; nucleotides outside the gene matches: 8. There are 14 residues in the CDR3. CDR3 amino acids: CASRATSGKNEQFF. The CDR3 DNA sequence: TGTGCCAGCCGGGCAACTAGCGGGAAGAATGAGCAGTTCTTC.